The 32 T cell receptor beta chains presented below share a single source sample, sequenced in a study of T-cell reconstitution after alpha-beta-depleted transplantation in children. Unique molecular identifiers were incorporated when the TCRbeta library was constructed. TCRdb called the PCR reads again in MiXCR, with one record for every CDR3 protein. The sample has approximately 350,000 distinct CDR3 sequences; under 13% are singletons. This specimen was PBMCs from the stem cell graft donor, taken from the stem cell graft. The receptors stem from a human donor who donated a stem cell graft to a child with acute lymphoblastic leukemia.

This sequence joins TRBV6-5 and TRBJ1-2; D is perhaps TRBD1 (5 bases). Germline CDR1 and CDR2: MNHEY and SVGAGI. Trimming removed 2 bases from V and 5 bases from J, with 6 bases in between. This CDR3 has 12 amino acids. CDR3 sequence: CASSYQGYGYTF. DNA of the CDR3: TGTGCCAGCAGTTACCAGGGATATGGCTACACCTTC.

This clonotype was seen at least ten times. The V gene is TRBV4-1, the J gene TRBJ2-1; tentative D call: TRBD1 (5 bases). Trimming left V 4 bases short and J 9 bases short, with 16 bases between. The germline V gene encodes CDR1 MGHRA and CDR2 YSYEKL. The CDR3 consists of 14 residues. This chain's CDR3 is CASSPPSRGGEQFF. In nucleotides, the CDR3 is TGCGCCAGCAGCCCACCCTCTAGGGGCGGTGAGCAGTTCTTC.

This CDR3 reads CASSQDNSGFSYEQYF. DNA for the CDR3: TGCGCCAGCAGCCAAGACAATAGCGGGTTCTCCTACGAGCAGTACTTC. J is TRBJ2-7 and V is TRBV4-1, with 7 bases matching TRBD2. The CDR3 runs 16 residues. V shed 0 bases and J 0 bases; nucleotides not matched to a gene: 5. Looked up from germline, CDR1 is MGHRA and CDR2 is YSYEKL.

This chain connects TRBV4-1 to TRBJ2-1, with 7 bases identical to TRBD2. Germline V gene sequence: CDR1 MGHRA, CDR2 YSYEKL. V lost 2 bases to trimming and J lost 4 bases; unmatched junction nucleotides: 8. The CDR3 runs to 16 residues. Here the CDR3 DNA reads TGCGCCAGCAGCCAACCCTTAAGCGGGAAGTACAATGAGCAGTTCTTC. Translating it yields CASSQPLSGKYNEQFF.

This sequence joins TRBV19 and TRBJ2-1; D perhaps matches TRBD1 (5 bases). The CDR3 is 12 residues long. The germline CDR1 and CDR2 sequences are LNHDA and SQIVND (reference sequence). Trimming removed 9 bases from V and 5 bases from J, with 11 bases in between. Here the CDR3 reads CARMGPNNEQFF. In DNA, the CDR3 is TGTGCCAGGATGGGGCCCAACAATGAGCAGTTCTTC.

V and J are TRBV5-1 and TRBJ1-2, with unresolved D. The CDR3 is 12 amino acids. The germline gives CDR1 SGHRS, CDR2 YFSETQ. V was pared by 3 bases and J by 4 bases, with 7 bases between. This chain's CDR3 is CASSSSVYGYTF. Here the CDR3 DNA reads TGCGCCAGCAGCTCCTCGGTCTATGGCTACACCTTC.

The CDR3 DNA is TGCAGTGCTAGCGGTCCCGGACTTTCCCAGTTCTTC. The encoded protein is CSASGPGLSQFF. The chain combines TRBV20-1 with TRBJ2-1, with D maybe TRBD2 (5 bases). Germline V CDR1 and CDR2: DFQATT, SNEGSKA (reference sequence). The V and J ends lost 3 bases and 13 bases respectively, with 16 bases between them. This CDR3 contains 12 residues.

This clonotype was seen a few times. The V and J genes are TRBV7-9 and TRBJ2-1; D gene uncertain. V was pared by 1 base and J by 7 bases, with 11 bases between. The V gene's germline CDR1 is SEHNR and CDR2 FQNEAQ (reference sequence). CDR3 length: 14 amino acids. CDR3 protein: CASSLERYSNEQFF. DNA of the CDR3: TGTGCCAGCAGCTTAGAAAGGTATTCAAATGAGCAGTTCTTC. Full variable domain (rest looked up from reference TRBV7-9 and TRBJ2-1): DTGVSQNPRHKITKRGQNVTFRCDPISEHNRLYWYRQTLGQGPEFLTYFQNEAQLEKSRLLSDRFSAERPKGSFSTLEIQRTEQGDSAMYLCASSLERYSNEQFFGPGTRLTVL.

This clonotype was counted at least ten times. The chain links TRBV7-8 to TRBJ2-1; 13 nucleotides line up with TRBD2. This CDR3 is 16 amino acids long. Germline V lookup: CDR1 SGHVS, CDR2 FQNEAQ. V shed 4 bases, J shed 12 bases, and the junction held 12 bases outside the gene matches. The CDR3 DNA follows: TGTGCCAGCAGCTCCGAGGTGGGACTAGCGGGATTTATGCAGTTCTTC. Protein product: CASSSEVGLAGFMQFF.

This clonotype showed up just a few times. This chain links TRBV7-2 with TRBJ2-1; D not certain. Germline V gene sequence: CDR1 SGHTA, CDR2 FQGNSA. This CDR3 spans 13 amino acids. The V end was cut by 2 bases, the J end by 6 bases, with 8 bases between. For the CDR3, the DNA is TGTGCCAGCAGCTTAAATTTGGTCAATGAGCAGTTCTTC. The encoded protein is CASSLNLVNEQFF.

This clonotype was seen a few times. This sequence joins TRBV11-2 and TRBJ2-4, with 14 bases matching TRBD2. V lost 5 bases and J lost 0; bases outside the gene matches: 9. Germline values: CDR1 SGHAT, CDR2 FQNNGV. This CDR3 is built from 19 residues. The CDR3 coding sequence is TGTGCCAGCAGCCTTCGACTAGCGGGAGGGGGTCTAGCCAAAAACATTCAGTACTTC. Translated, it gives CASSLRLAGGGLAKNIQYF.

This clonotype was observed a handful of times. V and J are TRBV2 and TRBJ2-3; TRBD1 or TRBD2 may be the D gene (5 bases each). The CDR3 covers 13 residues. Trimming stripped 5 bases from V and 9 bases from J, with 15 bases between. Per the germline V gene, CDR1 is SNHLY and CDR2 is FYNNEI. The CDR3 is CASSPKGRATQYF. CDR3 coding DNA: TGTGCCAGCAGTCCGAAGGGACGCGCGACGCAGTATTTT.

Many counts were recorded for this clonotype. V usage is TRBV12-3 or TRBV12-4 and J usage is TRBJ2-2; the D gene is possibly TRBD1 (5 bases). With 3 bases removed from V and 1 base from J, the gap between germline ends came to 6 bases. The CDR3 runs 14 residues. DNA for the CDR3: TGTGCCAGCAGTTTCACAGGGAACACCGGGGAGCTGTTTTTT. Its translation: CASSFTGNTGELFF.

Many counts were recorded for this clonotype. CDR3 nucleotide sequence: TGTGCCAGCAGCTTACCGGGAGTGGATACGCAGTATTTT. It is translated as CASSLPGVDTQYF. The chain uses TRBV7-3 and TRBJ2-3, with D possibly TRBD2 on 6 matching bases. Trimming stripped 2 bases from V and 6 bases from J, with 9 bases between. From germline, CDR1 is SGHTA and CDR2 FQGTGA. This CDR3 has 13 residues.

A note on this clonotype: A much bigger clone sits one base away, suggesting this may be a read error. This chain links TRBV29-1 with TRBJ1-1, with 7 nucleotides matching TRBD1. Germline loops: CDR1 SQVTM, CDR2 ANQGSEA. Trimming took 5 bases from V and 3 from J; bases not matched to a gene: 15. The CDR3 is made up of 16 amino acids. The CDR3 coding sequence is TGCAGCGTTAAAGGCGTGGAGGGGGCAGGGGACACTGAAGCTTTCTTT. This gives the protein CSVKGVEGAGDTEAFF.

This clonotype has more than one count but fewer than ten. The CDR3 here is CASSPADRGRWNTEAFF. The CDR3 bases are TGCGCCAGCAGCCCGGCGGACAGGGGCAGGTGGAACACTGAAGCTTTCTTT. The chain employs TRBV5-1 and TRBJ1-1; 9 bases are a match to TRBD1. Germline assignment: CDR1 SGHRS and CDR2 YFSETQ. V lost 4 bases, J lost 1 base, and 11 bases stayed unmatched. The CDR3 spans 17 residues.

A few counts support this clonotype. The V and J genes are TRBV4-1 and TRBJ2-3; D is possibly TRBD2 (5 bases). This CDR3 has 14 amino acids. Germline V CDR1 and CDR2: MGHRA, YSYEKL. The V and J ends lost 4 bases and 1 base respectively, with 9 bases between them. CDR3: CASSPEVGTDTQYF. The CDR3 coding sequence is TGCGCCAGCAGCCCGGAGGTTGGCACAGATACGCAGTATTTT.

This clonotype has only a few counts. This rearrangement joins TRBV7-9 to TRBJ2-7; D gene uncertain. CDR1 is SEHNR, CDR2 FQNEAQ, per germline (reference sequence). V was cut by 5 bases and J by 7 bases, with 12 bases left in between. The CDR3 extends over 12 amino acids. CDR3 nucleotide sequence: TGTGCCAGCAGCAGTCCCTCTCTGGAGCAGTACTTC. This codes for CASSSPSLEQYF.

Only a few counts were recorded for this clonotype. The chain combines TRBV3-1 with TRBJ2-3; D is perhaps TRBD1 (6 bases). V lost 1 base to trimming and J lost 5 bases, with 10 bases between them. Germline V gene lookup returns CDR1 LGHDT and CDR2 YNNKEL (reference sequence). The CDR3 consists of 14 residues. CDR3 DNA sequence: TGTGCCAGCAGCCAAGCTAGCAGGGGAGATACGCAGTATTTT. Its translation: CASSQASRGDTQYF.

The V and J genes are TRBV29-1 and TRBJ1-1; TRBD1 might be the D (6 bases). Germline V gene sequence: CDR1 SQVTM, CDR2 ANQGSEA. Trimming shortened V by 7 bases and J by 1 base, and 16 bases separated the two germline ends. The CDR3 contains 14 residues. Here the CDR3 reads CSGSQGTSNTEAFF. As DNA, the CDR3 is TGCAGCGGATCTCAGGGGACCTCGAACACTGAAGCTTTCTTT.

This clonotype was recorded a few times. The rearrangement joins TRBV12-3 or TRBV12-4 to TRBJ2-1, with 9 positions matching TRBD2. The CDR3 length is 19 residues. The ends lost 1 base at V and 1 base at J; junction bases unmatched: 11. The DNA for the CDR3 is TGTGCCAGCAGTTTAGATCCCCTCTCTAGCGGGGCTTCCTACAATGAGCAGTTCTTC. It is translated as CASSLDPLSSGASYNEQFF.

A few counts support this clonotype. V gene TRBV27 combines with J gene TRBJ2-7; 8 bases are a match to TRBD2. The trim removed 2 bases at V and 0 bases at J, leaving 3 bases unmatched. Germline V gene data show CDR1 as MNHEY and CDR2 as SMNVEV (reference sequence). This CDR3 spans 15 amino acids. DNA of the CDR3: TGTGCCAGCAGTTTAGGCGGGAGGTTCTCCTACGAGCAGTACTTC. This gives the protein CASSLGGRFSYEQYF.

This clonotype came up many times. This chain's CDR3 is CASAWVRGHEQYF. The CDR3 region has the DNA TGTGCCAGCGCATGGGTCAGGGGCCACGAGCAGTACTTC. The V gene is TRBV27, the J gene TRBJ2-7; possibly TRBD1 for D (6 bases). Per the germline V gene, CDR1 is MNHEY and CDR2 is SMNVEV (reference sequence). V was cut by 8 bases and J by 5 bases, with 16 bases left in between. CDR3 length: 13 residues.

The chain uses TRBV12-3 or TRBV12-4 and TRBJ2-3; a weak D match, TRBD2 (6 bases). The length of the CDR3 is 14 residues. V was shortened by 7 bases and J by 2 bases, with 13 bases between the two germline ends. DNA of the CDR3: TGTGCCAGCAATCGGGACTCCCTCACAGATACGCAGTATTTT. This codes for CASNRDSLTDTQYF.

The chain links TRBV29-1 to TRBJ1-1, with 7 positions matching TRBD1. The CDR3 extends over 15 amino acids. Germline lookup yields CDR1 SQVTM and CDR2 ANQGSEA. The V and J ends lost 4 bases and 3 bases, in that order; junction bases with no gene match: 11. CDR3 sequence (DNA): TGCAGCGTTGTCCGGGCAGGGGGTTTGGACACTGAAGCTTTCTTT. Translated, it gives CSVVRAGGLDTEAFF.

This clonotype was counted between two and nine times. This chain links TRBV9 with TRBJ2-1, with TRBD2 matching 8 bases. This CDR3 spans 17 amino acids. J gave up 3 bases and V 0 bases, and 8 bases lay outside the gene matches. CDR1 is SGDLS and CDR2 is YYNGEE in the germline V gene. The DNA of the CDR3 is TGTGCCAGCAGCGTAGATGGGCTAGCGGGCAGCTACAATGAGCAGTTCTTC. This gives the protein CASSVDGLAGSYNEQFF.

The rearrangement uses TRBV7-2 and TRBJ1-3; tentatively, D is TRBD1 (5 bases). CDR1 and CDR2 from the germline V gene are SGHTA and FQGNSA. This CDR3 comprises 16 residues. Trimming pared 4 bases from V and 4 bases from J, leaving 17 bases between. CDR3: CASSSGPLTGGNTIYF. The CDR3 DNA reads as TGTGCCAGCAGCTCGGGACCCCTGACTGGCGGAAACACCATATATTTT.

There are a few counts of this clonotype. The rearrangement uses TRBV27 and TRBJ1-1; TRBD1 might be the D (5 bases). The CDR3 runs 17 residues. Germline V gene data show CDR1 as MNHEY and CDR2 as SMNVEV (reference sequence). Trimming pared 9 bases from V and 2 bases from J, leaving 25 bases between. CDR3 in amino acids: CASKFIAVGGLNTEAFF. In nucleotides, the CDR3 is TGTGCCAGTAAATTTATCGCGGTGGGGGGACTAAACACTGAAGCTTTCTTT.

The CDR3 region is CATLAGTNTGELFF. CDR3 DNA: TGTGCCACTTTAGCGGGAACTAACACCGGGGAGCTGTTTTTT. The chain carries TRBV2 and TRBJ2-2, with 8 bases aligning to TRBD2. This CDR3 region has 14 residues. Germline CDR1 and CDR2: SNHLY and FYNNEI. V lost 10 bases, J lost 2 bases, and 6 bases stayed unmatched. The full variable domain, completed using reference TRBV2 and TRBJ2-2, is EPEVTQTPSHQVTQMGQEVILRCVPISNHLYFYWYRQILGQKVEFLVSFYNNEISEKSEIFDDQFSVERPDGSNFTLKIRSTKLEDSAMYFCATLAGTNTGELFFGEGSRLTVL.

This clonotype was observed many times. CDR3 sequence: CASSLGLAGTLSNIQYF. In nucleotides, the CDR3 is TGTGCCAGCAGCTTGGGACTAGCGGGCACCCTCTCAAACATTCAGTACTTC. V and J are TRBV5-6 and TRBJ2-4, with TRBD2 matching 10 bases. CDR3 length equals 17 residues. Unmatched junction bases numbered 9, after V lost 0 bases and J lost 6 bases. Germline lookup yields CDR1 SGHDT and CDR2 YYEEEE.

This clonotype occurred a few times. The chain recombines TRBV29-1 with TRBJ2-6; D remains unclear. CDR3 size: 14 residues. Trimming removed 6 bases from V and 1 base from J, with 10 bases in between. Per germline, CDR1 SQVTM and CDR2 ANQGSEA. As DNA, the CDR3 is TGCAGCGTAGCCCATAAATCTGGGGCCAACGTCCTGACTTTC. It yields the protein CSVAHKSGANVLTF.

In its sample, this clonotype was seen many times. The J gene is TRBJ2-5, the V gene TRBV3-1, with D maybe TRBD2 (6 bases). The CDR3 contains 13 residues. V dropped 1 base and J dropped 5 bases, with 8 bases sitting between them. Germline V CDR1 and CDR2: LGHDT, YNNKEL (reference sequence). The CDR3 sequence: CASSQGGRETQYF. In DNA, the CDR3 is TGTGCCAGCAGCCAAGGGGGGAGGGAGACCCAGTACTTC.